One and the same sample provided the 16 T cell receptor beta chains below, sequenced in a study of CD8+ T cells in alopecia areata. Indicated treatment: oral pan-JAK inhibitor, 5-10 mg twice daily. Following extraction, RNA underwent reverse transcription to cDNA, which served as the sequencing template. Clones were read by immunoSEQ multiplex PCR, and TCRdb kept only the in-frame ones, dropping some. The sample yields under 150,000 clones, over 60% seen once. The sequences come from CD4+ T cells sorted from blood, collected at week 4, from a patient treated with tofacitinib. The origin of the receptors is a human donor with alopecia areata.

This clone was seen once. V usage is TRBV20-1 and J usage is TRBJ2-7, with TRBD1 as a possible D gene (5 bases). The CDR3 spans 11 residues. Trimming removed 4 bases at V and 4 bases at J, with 8 bases between. Germline lookup yields CDR1 DFQATT and CDR2 SNEGSKA (reference sequence). The CDR3 nucleotides read TGCAGTGCTAACCAGGGTTACGAGCAGTACTTC. This codes for CSANQGYEQYF.

This chain connects TRBV19 to TRBJ1-1; no firm D call. The CDR3 totals 10 residues. The V gene's germline CDR1 is LNHDA and CDR2 SQIVND (reference sequence). Trimming took 3 bases from V and 7 from J, leaving 3 bases between them. Here the CDR3 reads CASSIREAFF. CDR3 DNA: TGTGCCAGTAGTATTCGTGAAGCTTTCTTT.

The chain carries TRBV7-2 and TRBJ2-7, with D possibly TRBD1 on 5 matching bases. V lost 5 bases and J lost 7, with 18 bases in between. CDR1 is SGHTA and CDR2 is FQGNSA in the germline V gene. The CDR3 contains 14 residues. The CDR3 loop is CASSIQTVTGEQYF. CDR3 in DNA: TGTGCCAGCAGCATACAGACAGTAACTGGGGAGCAGTACTTC.

The chain uses TRBV19 and TRBJ2-1, with D tentatively TRBD1 (6 bases). Germline CDR1 and CDR2: LNHDA and SQIVND (reference sequence). This CDR3 comprises 14 residues. Trimming removed 5 bases from V and 10 bases from J, with 18 bases in between. The CDR3 spells CASSGSGGGAEQFF. The CDR3 DNA follows: TGTGCCAGTAGTGGTTCTGGGGGCGGCGCGGAGCAGTTCTTC.

A few counts support this clone. The rearrangement uses TRBV25-1 and TRBJ1-1; D remains unclear. The germline V and J ends were trimmed by 3 bases and 6 bases, with 14 bases remaining between them. Germline V gene lookup returns CDR1 MGHDK and CDR2 SYGVNS. The CDR3 has 14 residues. The CDR3 nucleotides are TGTGCCAGCAGTGATCGCCTGAATTCGCCTGAAGCTTTCTTT. Translation: CASSDRLNSPEAFF.

The J gene is TRBJ1-4, the V gene TRBV29-1; 7 nucleotides match TRBD1. Germline lookup yields CDR1 SQVTM and CDR2 ANQGSEA. CDR3 size: 13 residues. V dropped 4 bases and J dropped 5; count of bases not matched to a gene: 4. The CDR3 sequence is CSVGGQMNEKLFF. For the CDR3, the DNA is TGCAGCGTTGGGGGACAGATGAATGAAAAACTGTTTTTT.

J is TRBJ2-7 and V is TRBV5-1; D unclear. Per germline, CDR1 SGHRS and CDR2 YFSETQ. V lost 4 bases and J 0 bases, leaving 11 bases between the germline ends. This CDR3 is built from 14 residues. CDR3 nucleotides: TGCGCCAGCAGCAGAGGCTCGAGCTCCTACGAGCAGTACTTC. It encodes CASSRGSSSYEQYF.

The DNA for the CDR3 is TGTGCCAGCAGCCCCATCCAGGACAGTTATGGCTACACCTTC. It encodes CASSPIQDSYGYTF. This rearrangement joins TRBV7-2 to TRBJ1-2, with D possibly TRBD1 on 6 matching bases. The CDR3 extends over 14 amino acids. The V gene's germline CDR1 is SGHTA and CDR2 FQGNSA. V was trimmed by 5 bases and J by 5 bases, leaving 15 bases between them.

The chain combines TRBV7-9 with TRBJ1-1; no clear D. Trimming took off 3 bases at V and 1 base at J, with 9 bases between the two ends. In germline, CDR1 is SEHNR, CDR2 FQNEAQ (reference sequence). The CDR3 loop spans 14 amino acids. CDR3 sequence (DNA): TGTGCCAGCAGCTTTTCTACGGCGAACACTGAAGCTTTCTTT. It specifies CASSFSTANTEAFF.

The sample holds one count of this clone. The chain joins TRBV29-1 to TRBJ1-5; maybe TRBD1 (5 bases). The CDR3 is 13 residues long. Trimming removed 6 bases at V and 1 base at J, with 10 bases between. Germline values: CDR1 SQVTM, CDR2 ANQGSEA. CDR3 nucleotides: TGCAGCGTGGGACCGGACAGCAATCAGCCCCAGCATTTT. Protein product: CSVGPDSNQPQHF.

This clone has just one count. The V gene is TRBV28, the J gene TRBJ2-5; D possibly corresponds to TRBD1 (7 bases). Trimming took off 7 bases at V and 4 bases at J, with 19 bases between the two ends. The CDR3 has 15 amino acids. Looked up from germline, CDR1 is MDHEN and CDR2 is SYDVKM. CDR3 loop: CASIGGAQGRETQYF. As DNA, the CDR3 is TGTGCCAGCATCGGAGGGGCACAGGGGCGAGAGACCCAGTACTTC.

The rearrangement joins TRBV5-6 to TRBJ2-7, with 14 bases identical to TRBD2. Per the germline V gene, CDR1 is SGHDT and CDR2 is YYEEEE. The CDR3 sequence is 15 residues long. The V and J ends lost 7 bases and 4 bases, in that order; junction bases with no gene match: 7. The CDR3 loop reads CASALGLAGEYEQYF. DNA of the CDR3: TGTGCCAGCGCCTTGGGACTAGCGGGGGAGTACGAGCAGTACTTC.

The chain links TRBV6-5 to TRBJ2-2, with TRBD1 identical over 8 bases. This CDR3 spans 15 amino acids. Germline values: CDR1 MNHEY, CDR2 SVGAGI. V lost 5 bases to trimming and J lost 5 bases; unmatched junction nucleotides: 7. Here the CDR3 DNA reads TGTGCCAGCAGTAGTAGGACAGGGCGGACCGGGGAGCTGTTTTTT. Translation: CASSSRTGRTGELFF.

This clone was counted a few times. J is TRBJ2-4 and V is TRBV5-5; no clear D gene. This CDR3 region has 12 residues. The V gene's germline CDR1 is SGHKS and CDR2 YYEKEE (reference sequence). V was trimmed by 6 bases and J by 3 bases, leaving 7 bases between them. The CDR3 bases are TGTGCCAGCACAGACGGCAAAAACATTCAGTACTTC. Protein: CASTDGKNIQYF.

The chain joins TRBV4-2 to TRBJ2-5; TRBD1 might be the D (5 bases). The CDR3 is 15 residues long. With 0 bases removed from V and 1 base from J, the gap between germline ends came to 9 bases. The germline V gene has CDR1 LGHNA and CDR2 YNFKEQ. CDR3 loop: CASSQERGRQETQYF. For the CDR3, the DNA is TGTGCCAGCAGCCAAGAAAGGGGCCGCCAAGAGACCCAGTACTTC.

This clone came up a few times. V and J are TRBV25-1 and TRBJ1-2, with D uncertain. Germline values: CDR1 MGHDK, CDR2 SYGVNS. The CDR3 spans 12 residues. Trimming pared 3 bases from V and 5 bases from J, leaving 7 bases between. In DNA, the CDR3 is TGTGCCAGCAGTGAGGACTGGTATGGCTACACCTTC. This gives the protein CASSEDWYGYTF.